One T cell receptor beta chain is described in this entry. Germline V gene lookup returns CDR1 SEHNR and CDR2 FQNEAQ (reference sequence). This CDR3 spans 15 amino acids. Trimming removed 5 bases at V and 2 bases at J, with 10 bases between. The data derive from a study of T cells in Graves' hyperthyroidism and ophthalmopathy. RNA transcripts were the template for amplifying TCR beta CDR3 regions. HTBI primers drove first-round RT-PCR of the TCR CDR3. Each CDR3 protein is one row after TCRdb ran MiXCR on the multiplex PCR reads. The sample holds roughly 500,000 distinct CDR3 sequences, more than 45% seen once.

The TCR originated in an adult woman with Graves' disease, either hyperthyroidism or ophthalmopathy (not recorded which). The sample was peripheral blood or thyroid tissue (not recorded which). The genes are TRBV7-9 and TRBJ2-6; the D is unclear. The CDR3 sequence is CASSQAPAGANVLTF. CDR3 in DNA: TGTGCCAGCAGCCAAGCCCCAGCTGGGGCCAACGTCCTGACTTTC.